This TCR beta chain was sequenced during a study of blood T cell repertoires in COVID-19. The junction had 13 bases not matched to a gene; V was cut back by 4 bases and J by 6 bases. CDR3 length equals 17 residues. Germline V gives CDR1 MNHEY, CDR2 SVGEGT. The protocol was immunoSEQ multiplex PCR, while the TCRdb copy is restricted to in-frame clones and leaves out a portion. In the table there are approximately 290,000 clones, 89% of which are singletons. The rearrangement joins TRBV6-2 or TRBV6-3 to TRBJ1-5, with 9 bases matching TRBD1. This sequence originates from a woman aged 55-75 years with acute or convalescent COVID-19. The sequencing input was peripheral blood. CDR3 residues: CASSSLRDRVFSQPQHF. Here the CDR3 DNA reads TGTGCCAGCAGTTCCCTAAGGGACAGGGTCTTTAGTCAGCCCCAGCATTTT.